The source of this TCR beta chain is a study of blood T cell repertoires in COVID-19. The data were produced by immunoSEQ multiplex PCR, yet TCRdb's version contains in-frame clones alone and is incomplete. The sample records 57,000 or so clones, approximately 80% being singletons. Looked up from germline, CDR1 is SEHNR and CDR2 is FQNEAQ (reference sequence). This CDR3 is built from 16 residues. V lost 1 base and J lost 2, with 15 bases in between. Sequenced sample: peripheral blood. The clonotype originates from a man aged 65 to 79 with acute or convalescent COVID-19. This chain links TRBV7-9 with TRBJ2-7; weak D call: TRBD2 (7 bases). CDR3 sequence reads: CASSLEGGEVPYEQYF. In nucleotides, the CDR3 is TGTGCCAGCAGCTTAGAAGGGGGGGAGGTTCCCTACGAGCAGTACTTC.